These 29 T cell receptor beta chains share one sample of origin, sequenced in a study of T cell clones after liver transplantation. TCRdb's copy holds only in-frame clones and misses some; the assay was immunoSEQ multiplex PCR. This sample has nearly 25,000 clones; almost 70% occur once, and the top ten carry around 3%. The material was CD4+ T cells from blood, obtained before liver transplant. Source of these receptors: a human donor who received a liver transplant.

CDR3 region: CASSDDGYYGYTF. DNA for the CDR3: TGTGCCAGCAGCGACGACGGATACTATGGCTACACCTTC. The gene calls are TRBV25-1 and TRBJ1-2, with D unclear. The CDR3 contains 13 residues. Germline loops: CDR1 MGHDK, CDR2 SYGVNS. V lost 6 bases and J 3 bases, leaving 11 bases between the germline ends.

The J gene is TRBJ1-2, the V gene TRBV6-5; 9 positions match TRBD1. Germline values: CDR1 MNHEY, CDR2 SVGAGI. Trimming cost V 8 bases and J 5 bases; bases outside gene matches: 6. The CDR3 is 13 amino acids. CDR3 in amino acids: CASWKTGGYGYTF. The CDR3 DNA sequence: TGTGCCAGCTGGAAGACAGGGGGGTATGGCTACACCTTC.

The sample holds a few counts of this clone. This sequence joins TRBV5-5 and TRBJ2-7; the D call may be TRBD1 or TRBD2 (5 bases each). The CDR3 runs to 14 residues. Germline CDR1 and CDR2: SGHKS and YYEKEE (reference sequence). V was pared by 0 bases and J by 0 bases, with 7 bases between. CDR3: CASSLAGTSYEQYF. In DNA form, the CDR3 reads TGTGCCAGCAGCTTGGCGGGGACCTCCTACGAGCAGTACTTC.

V and J are TRBV4-3 and TRBJ2-3; a weak D match, TRBD2 (7 bases). There are 15 residues in the CDR3. CDR1 LGHNA and CDR2 YSLEER come from the germline V gene. V lost 4 bases, J lost 2 bases, and 13 bases lay in between. The CDR3 spells CASSPRGATTDTQYF. The CDR3 DNA sequence: TGCGCCAGCAGCCCCCGGGGGGCGACCACAGATACGCAGTATTTT.

Only a few counts were recorded for this clone. The chain recombines TRBV28 with TRBJ2-5, with no clear D. The CDR3 covers 13 residues. Germline values: CDR1 MDHEN, CDR2 SYDVKM. V was trimmed by 7 bases and J by 5 bases, leaving 14 bases between them. The CDR3 sequence is CASKGTARETQYF. The CDR3 DNA reads as TGTGCCAGCAAGGGCACCGCAAGGGAGACCCAGTACTTC.

V gene TRBV5-1 combines with J gene TRBJ1-1, with 7 bases identical to TRBD1. The V gene end was trimmed by 4 bases and the J gene end by 2 bases; junction bases not matched to a gene: 8. Germline assignment: CDR1 SGHRS and CDR2 YFSETQ. The CDR3 covers 15 residues. CDR3 DNA: TGCGCCAGCAGCCTCGGGACAGCTCTTAACACTGAAGCTTTCTTT. Translation gives CASSLGTALNTEAFF.

CDR3 protein: CASSGRGGDYGYTF. The CDR3 DNA reads as TGTGCCAGCAGTGGGAGGGGGGGGGACTATGGCTACACCTTC. The J gene is TRBJ1-2, the V gene TRBV6-4, with D possibly matching TRBD1 (6 bases). Trimming shortened V by 4 bases and J by 3 bases, and 12 bases separated the two germline ends. The V gene's germline CDR1 is MRHNA and CDR2 SNTAGT. The CDR3 covers 14 residues.

This rearrangement joins TRBV7-2 to TRBJ2-6; 7 positions agree with TRBD1. Germline V lookup: CDR1 SGHTA, CDR2 FQGNSA. V shed 3 bases, J shed 0 bases, and the junction held 8 bases outside the gene matches. This CDR3 region has 18 residues. The CDR3 sequence: CASSFLGQRSSGANVLTF. CDR3 nucleotide sequence: TGTGCCAGCAGCTTTTTGGGACAGAGGAGCTCTGGGGCCAACGTCCTGACTTTC.

The V call is TRBV11-3, the J call TRBJ1-2; D is possibly TRBD1 (5 bases). This CDR3 is 15 amino acids long. The germline gives CDR1 SGHNT, CDR2 YENEEA. Trimming left V 0 bases short and J 4 bases short, with 12 bases between. The CDR3 region is CASSLEAGTLYGYTF. DNA for the CDR3: TGTGCCAGCAGCTTAGAAGCAGGGACCCTCTATGGCTACACCTTC.

The chain uses TRBV6-1 and TRBJ1-1, with 9 positions matching TRBD1. With V trimmed by 5 bases and J by 4 bases, 5 bases remained unmatched. Germline V gives CDR1 MNHNS, CDR2 SASEGT. CDR3 length: 14 amino acids. DNA of the CDR3: TGTGCCAGCAGTCCGACAGGGGGTGGCACTGAAGCTTTCTTT. This gives the protein CASSPTGGGTEAFF.

The chain uses TRBV5-1 and TRBJ2-1; 11 bases match TRBD2. Germline V gene sequence: CDR1 SGHRS, CDR2 YFSETQ. V shed 4 bases and J 5 bases; nucleotides not matched to a gene: 5. The CDR3 extends over 15 amino acids. Written as DNA, the CDR3 is TGCGCCAGCAGCGAGGGGACTAGCGGTAACAATGAGCAGTTCTTC. As protein: CASSEGTSGNNEQFF.

This rearrangement joins TRBV5-4 to TRBJ1-1; D is undetermined. CDR3 size: 12 residues. CDR1 is SGHNT, CDR2 YYREEE, per germline (reference sequence). V gave up 1 base and J gave up 5 bases, with 6 bases separating them. The DNA for the CDR3 is TGTGCCAGCAGCTTGCGAGGAACTGAAGCTTTCTTT. Its protein is CASSLRGTEAFF.

This chain connects TRBV6-1 to TRBJ2-2; 7 nucleotides align to TRBD2. J was trimmed by 0 bases and V by 5 bases; bases with no gene match: 3. The CDR3 extends over 15 amino acids. The germline gives CDR1 MNHNS, CDR2 SASEGT. The CDR3: CASSFGGTNTGELFF. CDR3 coding DNA: TGTGCCAGCAGTTTCGGGGGGACGAACACCGGGGAGCTGTTTTTT.

This clone was recorded a few times. The genes are TRBV10-1 and TRBJ2-4; D uncertain. The CDR3 covers 14 residues. Germline-derived CDR1 and CDR2 are WNHNN and SYGVQD (reference sequence). V lost 3 bases and J lost 0, with 6 bases in between. The CDR3, as DNA: TGCGCCAGCAGTGACGGGCTAGCCAAAAACATTCAGTACTTC. This translates into CASSDGLAKNIQYF.

The chain recombines TRBV5-4 with TRBJ1-4; 10 bases agree with TRBD1. The junction had 9 bases not matched to a gene; V was cut back by 4 bases and J by 0 bases. Germline loops: CDR1 SGHNT, CDR2 YYREEE (reference sequence). This CDR3 is built from 18 residues. The DNA for the CDR3 is TGTGCCAGCAGCCCCGGGACAGGGGCCTCTGCAACTAATGAAAAACTGTTTTTT. Translated, it gives CASSPGTGASATNEKLFF. The full variable domain, rest sourced from reference TRBV5-4 and TRBJ1-4, is ETGVTQSPTHLIKTRGQQVTLRCSSQSGHNTVSWYQQALGQGPQFIFQYYREEENGRGNFPPRFSGLQFPNYSSELNVNALELDDSALYLCASSPGTGASATNEKLFFGSGTQLSVL.

This chain links TRBV5-1 with TRBJ2-3; 7 nucleotides agree with TRBD1. The ends lost 4 bases at V and 2 bases at J; junction bases unmatched: 10. This CDR3 is built from 16 residues. Germline V lookup: CDR1 SGHRS, CDR2 YFSETQ. The CDR3 DNA reads TGCGCCAGCAGCCATGGGGACAGCAGGCCCACAGATACGCAGTATTTT. Its translation: CASSHGDSRPTDTQYF.

The V call is TRBV14, the J call TRBJ1-2; D not resolved. This CDR3 has 15 amino acids. Trimming took 3 bases from V and 7 from J, leaving 18 bases between them. Germline values: CDR1 SGHDN, CDR2 FVKESK. DNA of the CDR3: TGTGCCAGCAGCCAGCCTTCTGGGCGGATGAGTGGCTACACCTTC. It is translated as CASSQPSGRMSGYTF.

This clone has only one observation. The CDR3 here is CASSQSIRPAYTIYF. The CDR3 DNA is TGCGCCAGCAGTCAATCGATTCGTCCGGCATACACCATATATTTT. This sequence joins TRBV23-1 and TRBJ1-3, with D unclear. TRBV23-1 is annotated as an ORF whose role is uncertain. Trimming left V 0 bases short and J 8 bases short, with 14 bases between. CDR3 size: 15 residues.

The V call is TRBV7-2, the J call TRBJ2-1, with D unresolved. The CDR3 totals 14 residues. V was cut by 5 bases and J by 5 bases, with 13 bases left in between. Germline assignment: CDR1 SGHTA and CDR2 FQGNSA. CDR3 residues: CASSPLGYNNEQFF. CDR3 in DNA: TGTGCCAGCAGCCCCCTTGGGTACAACAATGAGCAGTTCTTC.

The rearrangement joins TRBV7-8 to TRBJ2-7, with TRBD1 matching over 7 bases. Unmatched junction bases numbered 6, after V lost 0 bases and J lost 1 base. CDR1 SGHVS and CDR2 FQNEAQ come from the germline V gene. The CDR3 totals 16 residues. The DNA for the CDR3 is TGTGCCAGCAGCTTAGCCCCCCGGACAGGTTCCTACGAGCAGTACGTC. Translated, it gives CASSLAPRTGSYEQYV.

The J gene is TRBJ2-7, the V gene TRBV7-2, with a weak D call TRBD1 (6 bases). Trimming removed 6 bases at V and 2 bases at J, with 8 bases between. The CDR3 spans 12 residues. CDR1 SGHTA and CDR2 FQGNSA come from the germline V gene. Written as DNA, the CDR3 is TGTGCCAGCAGTAGGACAGCCTACGAGCAGTACTTC. Its protein is CASSRTAYEQYF.

The chain employs TRBV30 and TRBJ2-7, with 9 bases that match TRBD2. This CDR3 spans 13 amino acids. From germline, CDR1 is GTSNPN and CDR2 SVGIG (reference sequence). Losses at the gene ends were 0 bases for V and 7 bases for J; bases not matched to a gene: 4. CDR3 sequence (DNA): TGTGCCTGGAGTGTATTAGCGGGAGCTGAGCAGTACGTC. Translated, it gives CAWSVLAGAEQYV.

V gene TRBV7-8 combines with J gene TRBJ1-6; TRBD1 agrees at 9 bases. The V gene's germline CDR1 is SGHVS and CDR2 FQNEAQ. V was pared by 7 bases and J by 7 bases, with 8 bases of the junction left unmatched. CDR3 length: 15 amino acids. The DNA for the CDR3 is TGTGCCAGCACCCCATCCGGGACAGGGAATTCACCCCTCCACTTT. Translation: CASTPSGTGNSPLHF.

A single count supports this clone. The chain recombines TRBV5-1 with TRBJ2-3; 14 nucleotides agree with TRBD2. This CDR3 has 18 residues. CDR1 is SGHRS, CDR2 YFSETQ, per germline. Trimming at V came to 3 bases and at J to 0 bases, leaving 6 bases not matched to a gene. The CDR3, as DNA: TGCGCCAGCAGCTCCGGACTAGCGGGGGGCCAAAGCACAGATACGCAGTATTTT. It yields the protein CASSSGLAGGQSTDTQYF. The full variable domain, in which reference TRBV5-1 and TRBJ2-3 provide the parts outside the CDR3, is KAGVTQTPRYLIKTRGQQVTLSCSPISGHRSVSWYQQTPGQGLQFLFEYFSETQRNKGNFPGRFSGRQFSNSRSEMNVSTLELGDSALYLCASSSGLAGGQSTDTQYFGPGTRLTVL.

This chain joins TRBV7-6 and TRBJ2-5; 9 positions agree with TRBD1. The germline gives CDR1 SGHVS, CDR2 FNYEAQ. This CDR3 is 15 amino acids long. J lost 2 bases, V lost 5 bases, and 6 bases had no gene match. Here the CDR3 DNA reads TGTGCCAGCAGCGCCACAGGGGGCGGGCAAGAGACCCAGTACTTC. Translating it yields CASSATGGGQETQYF.

The CDR3 region is CASSLDGRNEKLFF. Written as DNA, the CDR3 is TGTGCCAGCAGCCTGGACGGACGGAATGAAAAACTGTTTTTT. V usage is TRBV7-9 and J usage is TRBJ1-4; D gene unclear. Trimming shortened V by 5 bases and J by 5 bases, and 12 bases separated the two germline ends. Per the germline V gene, CDR1 is SEHNR and CDR2 is FQNEAQ (reference sequence). The CDR3 has 14 residues.

J is TRBJ2-3 and V is TRBV6-5, with a tentative D call TRBD2 (5 bases). Germline V gives CDR1 MNHEY, CDR2 SVGAGI. This CDR3 has 13 amino acids. V lost 5 bases to trimming and J lost 3 bases, with 9 bases between them. CDR3 sequence: CASSPRRTDTQYF. The CDR3 DNA is TGTGCCAGCAGTCCGAGGAGGACAGATACGCAGTATTTT.

The V and J genes are TRBV7-2 and TRBJ2-7; D might be TRBD1 (6 bases). Trimming stripped 6 bases from V and 0 bases from J, with 15 bases between. Germline assignment: CDR1 SGHTA and CDR2 FQGNSA. The CDR3 is 15 residues long. CDR3 sequence (DNA): TGTGCCAGCAGAATGAACAGGGTGCTCTCCTACGAGCAGTACTTC. Translating gives CASRMNRVLSYEQYF.

CDR3 region: CASSPLAGGGTDTQYF. The CDR3 region has the DNA TGTGCCAGCAGCCCATTAGCGGGAGGGGGCACAGATACGCAGTATTTT. The genes are TRBV7-2 and TRBJ2-3; 11 positions agree with TRBD2. V was pared by 5 bases and J by 1 base, with 5 bases of the junction left unmatched. Per germline, CDR1 SGHTA and CDR2 FQGNSA. The CDR3 runs 16 residues.